This entry lists 23 T cell receptor beta chains sequenced from one sample in a study of identical twins. TCRdb re-derived calls from the 5' RACE reads in MiXCR, one entry per CDR3 protein. This sample has about 530,000 distinct CDR3 sequences; around 20% occur once, and the top ten carry approximately 0.5%. The same specimen was also included in a second study, on yellow fever vaccine responses in identical twins.

The sample was CD4+ T cells sorted from blood. These receptors were collected from a woman aged 18-35 years in good health.

The chain has TRBV19 and TRBJ2-1; D is perhaps TRBD2 (5 bases). Germline CDR1 LNHDA, CDR2 SQIVND (reference sequence). Trimming left V 5 bases short and J 2 bases short, with 19 bases between. The CDR3 spans 17 residues. The CDR3 coding sequence is TGTGCCAGTAGTCCAGAACTCAGGAGGACGACCTACAATGAGCAGTTCTTC. It is translated as CASSPELRRTTYNEQFF.

The V gene is TRBV11-3, the J gene TRBJ2-1; D tentatively reads TRBD1 or TRBD2 (6 bases each). Trimming took off 5 bases at V and 8 bases at J, with 19 bases between the two ends. Per germline, CDR1 SGHNT and CDR2 YENEEA. This CDR3 contains 15 residues. The CDR3 is CASSPGRDGGDEQFF. In DNA form, the CDR3 reads TGTGCCAGCAGCCCCGGGCGGGATGGGGGCGATGAGCAGTTCTTC.

The sample holds a few counts of this clonotype. The chain recombines TRBV7-7 with TRBJ2-3; D unclear. The CDR3 spans 13 residues. Germline CDR1 is SSHAT and CDR2 is FNYEAQ (reference sequence). Trimming cost V 0 bases and J 6 bases, with 7 bases left between them. The CDR3 bases are TGTGCCAGCAGCTTAGCGCTGTCGGATACGCAGTATTTT. Amino acids: CASSLALSDTQYF.

This chain links TRBV20-1 with TRBJ2-1; either TRBD1 or TRBD2 may fit D (5 bases each). The ends were cut back, 5 bases at V and 12 bases at J, with 26 bases in the middle. CDR1 is DFQATT and CDR2 is SNEGSKA in the germline V gene (reference sequence). There are 15 residues in the CDR3. CDR3 sequence reads: CSADQGPIVPPRQFF. The CDR3 DNA follows: TGCAGTGCTGACCAGGGACCGATCGTCCCCCCCCGGCAGTTCTTC.

The chain employs TRBV7-6 and TRBJ2-7; TRBD2 matches at 11 bases. Trimming removed 1 base from V and 5 bases from J; junction bases left unmatched: 4. The germline gives CDR1 SGHVS, CDR2 FNYEAQ. The CDR3 has 15 amino acids. The CDR3 coding sequence is TGTGCCAGCAGCTTAGGTCAACTAGCGGGAGACGAGCAGTACTTC. It encodes CASSLGQLAGDEQYF.

V and J are TRBV12-3 or TRBV12-4 and TRBJ2-1; 7 positions agree with TRBD2. Trimming took 6 bases from V and 4 from J; bases not matched to a gene: 9. This CDR3 is 15 amino acids long. As DNA, the CDR3 is TGTGCCAGCAGCGAAGCGGGGACCTTTTACAATGAGCAGTTCTTC. It encodes CASSEAGTFYNEQFF.

This clonotype was seen many times. Germline and junction disagree at one end, which may indicate a read error. The V and J genes are TRBV9 and TRBJ2-5; TRBD2 might be the D (5 bases). This CDR3 is 13 amino acids long. Germline CDR1 and CDR2: SGDLS and YYNGEE. The CDR3 DNA reads TGCGCCAGCAGCGTCGGGAACCAAGAGACCCAGTACTTC. Protein sequence: CASSVGNQETQYF.

The rearrangement joins TRBV3-1 to TRBJ2-5, with D uncertain. Trimming shortened V by 0 bases and J by 0 bases, and 5 bases separated the two germline ends. This CDR3 region has 14 residues. Germline values: CDR1 LGHDT, CDR2 YNNKEL (reference sequence). CDR3 residues: CASSQDLNQETQYF. CDR3 in DNA: TGTGCCAGCAGCCAAGACCTAAACCAAGAGACCCAGTACTTC.

This clonotype has just a few counts. The J gene is TRBJ1-5, the V gene TRBV7-8; perhaps TRBD1 as D (5 bases). Germline assignment: CDR1 SGHVS and CDR2 FQNEAQ. Trimming cost V 1 base and J 1 base, with 8 bases left between them. CDR3 length: 15 amino acids. The CDR3, as DNA: TGTGCCAGCAGCTTAGGGGGCGCGAGCAATCAGCCCCAGCATTTT. This encodes CASSLGGASNQPQHF.

The rearrangement links TRBV4-1 to TRBJ1-5, with D perhaps matching TRBD1 (5 bases). Trimming stripped 3 bases from V and 4 bases from J, with 13 bases between. CDR1 MGHRA and CDR2 YSYEKL come from the germline V gene. The CDR3 extends over 15 amino acids. The CDR3 reads CASSQPDRDNQPQHF. As DNA, the CDR3 is TGCGCCAGCAGCCAGCCCGACAGAGATAATCAGCCCCAGCATTTT.

The CDR3 reads CSAPPIQETQYF. CDR3 nucleotides: TGCAGTGCCCCGCCTATACAAGAGACCCAGTACTTC. The rearrangement uses TRBV20-1 and TRBJ2-5; D is ambiguous. Germline V gene lookup returns CDR1 DFQATT and CDR2 SNEGSKA (reference sequence). The CDR3 has 12 amino acids. V was cut by 6 bases and J by 2 bases, with 10 bases left in between.

V is TRBV12-3 or TRBV12-4 and J is TRBJ1-2, with 8 bases identical to TRBD1. The CDR3 is made up of 15 amino acids. Trimming removed 5 bases from V and 3 bases from J; junction bases left unmatched: 8. The CDR3 nucleotides are TGTGCCAGCAGTCTATCTAGACAGGGGTACTATGGCTACACCTTC. It yields the protein CASSLSRQGYYGYTF.

This clonotype appeared a few times. The chain has TRBV11-2 and TRBJ2-2; the D gene is possibly TRBD2 (5 bases). V was shortened by 1 base and J by 2 bases, with 17 bases between the two germline ends. The germline CDR1 and CDR2 sequences are SGHAT and FQNNGV. The CDR3 extends over 18 amino acids. This chain's CDR3 is CASSLGPPASSNTGELFF. The DNA for the CDR3 is TGTGCCAGCAGCTTAGGCCCTCCGGCTAGCTCTAACACCGGGGAGCTGTTTTTT.

This clonotype has a handful of counts. This CDR3 reads CASSTGTNQPQHF. In DNA form, the CDR3 reads TGTGCCAGCTCGACAGGCACCAATCAGCCCCAGCATTTT. The chain combines TRBV2 with TRBJ1-5, with D tentatively TRBD1 (6 bases). The CDR3 covers 13 residues. Germline V gives CDR1 SNHLY, CDR2 FYNNEI. V was pared by 8 bases and J by 3 bases, with 11 bases between.

This clonotype was recorded a few times. V is TRBV29-1 and J is TRBJ2-3; 10 positions agree with TRBD1. After removal of 4 bases from V and 4 bases from J, the junction contained 5 bases not matched to a gene. The CDR3 has 14 amino acids. Per germline, CDR1 SQVTM and CDR2 ANQGSEA. The DNA of the CDR3 is TGCAGCGTTGGGGGACAGGGGAGACCAGATACGCAGTATTTT. Protein sequence: CSVGGQGRPDTQYF.

This clonotype turned up a few times. This sequence joins TRBV20-1 and TRBJ2-5; tentative D call: TRBD1 (5 bases). V lost 3 bases to trimming and J lost 2 bases, with 19 bases between them. Germline CDR1 reads DFQATT; CDR2 reads SNEGSKA (reference sequence). CDR3 size: 16 residues. The CDR3 DNA reads TGCAGTGCTAGGGGGCCTGGAAGCGCCGTACAAGAGACCCAGTACTTC. Translation: CSARGPGSAVQETQYF.

The rearrangement links TRBV28 to TRBJ1-3; D not resolved. The CDR3 is 14 amino acids. Germline CDR1 MDHEN, CDR2 SYDVKM. The V and J ends lost 6 bases and 0 bases respectively, with 9 bases between them. CDR3 sequence: CASRPTSSGNTIYF. CDR3 nucleotides: TGTGCCAGCAGGCCCACAAGCTCTGGAAACACCATATATTTT.

This clonotype was found a few times. The chain has TRBV28 and TRBJ2-5; no firm D call. Germline CDR1 is MDHEN and CDR2 is SYDVKM. The CDR3 runs to 13 residues. V was clipped by 2 bases and J by 0 bases, with 4 bases between them. The chain's CDR3 is CASSLQYQETQYF. The CDR3 DNA follows: TGTGCCAGCAGTTTACAGTACCAAGAGACCCAGTACTTC.

The table lists this clonotype with a few counts. The chain carries TRBV24-1 and TRBJ2-1; D is ambiguous. The germline V gene has CDR1 KGHDR and CDR2 SFDVKD. There are 11 residues in the CDR3. Trimming cost V 3 bases and J 12 bases, with 8 bases left between them. The chain's CDR3 is CATSDRQGQFF. In nucleotides, the CDR3 is TGTGCCACCAGTGATCGACAAGGGCAGTTCTTC.

The chain couples TRBV20-1 to TRBJ2-7, with D perhaps matching TRBD1 (6 bases). V shed 6 bases and J shed 3 bases, with 6 bases lying between them. There are 10 residues in the CDR3. Germline assignment: CDR1 DFQATT and CDR2 SNEGSKA (reference sequence). The CDR3 sequence is CSAGHYEQYV. CDR3 nucleotides: TGCAGTGCGGGACACTACGAGCAGTACGTC.

The rearrangement joins TRBV2 to TRBJ2-5, with D perhaps matching TRBD2 (6 bases). Germline assignment: CDR1 SNHLY and CDR2 FYNNEI. This CDR3 has 13 residues. The ends were cut back, 4 bases at V and 1 base at J, with 7 bases in the middle. The CDR3: CASSGDFQETQYF. The CDR3 nucleotides are TGTGCCAGCAGTGGGGACTTCCAAGAGACCCAGTACTTC. Complete variable domain (other parts from reference TRBV2 and TRBJ2-5): EPEVTQTPSHQVTQMGQEVILRCVPISNHLYFYWYRQILGQKVEFLVSFYNNEISEKSEIFDDQFSVERPDGSNFTLKIRSTKLEDSAMYFCASSGDFQETQYFGPGTRLLVL.

This clonotype was seen a handful of times. The rearrangement uses TRBV6-1 and TRBJ1-4; D unclear. Germline V gene lookup returns CDR1 MNHNS and CDR2 SASEGT. Trimming cost V 6 bases and J 3 bases, with 14 bases left between them. The length of the CDR3 is 15 residues. The CDR3 sequence: CASRNGPPPNEKLFF. CDR3 bases: TGTGCCAGCAGAAACGGGCCTCCTCCTAATGAAAAACTGTTTTTT.

The chain couples TRBV11-1 to TRBJ2-1; weak D call: TRBD2 (6 bases). CDR1 is SGHAT, CDR2 FQDESV, per germline (reference sequence). The CDR3 is 14 amino acids. Trimming shortened V by 10 bases and J by 0 bases, and 13 bases separated the two germline ends. This CDR3 is CATHRGSSYNEQFF. CDR3 nucleotide sequence: TGTGCCACTCATCGGGGGAGCTCCTACAATGAGCAGTTCTTC.